The 21 T cell receptor beta chains below come from one sample, sequenced in a study of blood T cell repertoires in COVID-19 (dated by TCRdb to 2020 to 2022). Libraries were made using the immunoSEQ multiplex PCR assay. Held by TCRdb, this immuneACCESS table contains in-frame sequences only and omits some clones. Under half of the omission traces to an unresolved V gene where checked; the cause of the rest is unknown. For this sample there are approximately 150,000 clones; approximately 93% appear just once. Roughly 1.9% of the sample is in the top ten clones. Input material: peripheral blood. Source of these receptors: a woman aged 55-70 years with COVID-19, enrolled during active disease.

V and J are TRBV5-4 and TRBJ2-5; maybe TRBD2 (6 bases). The CDR3 totals 15 residues. V shed 0 bases and J shed 1 base, with 10 bases lying between them. Germline CDR1 SGHNT, CDR2 YYREEE (reference sequence). CDR3 in DNA: TGTGCCAGCAGCTTGGCCACGGGGGTCCAAGAGACCCAGTACTTC. As protein: CASSLATGVQETQYF.

V gene TRBV5-6 combines with J gene TRBJ2-5; 8 nucleotides match TRBD1. CDR3 size: 14 residues. After removal of 6 bases from V and 3 bases from J, the junction contained 7 bases not matched to a gene. CDR1 SGHDT and CDR2 YYEEEE come from the germline V gene. The CDR3 nucleotides are TGTGCCAGCACCTGGACAGGGAGAGAAGAGACCCAGTACTTC. Translation: CASTWTGREETQYF.

In DNA, the CDR3 is TGCGCCAGCAGCTCTAGCTACGACAGGCGCACAGATACGCAGTATTTT. Residues: CASSSSYDRRTDTQYF. The rearrangement uses TRBV5-1 and TRBJ2-3; D is possibly TRBD1 (6 bases). This CDR3 spans 16 amino acids. In germline, CDR1 is SGHRS, CDR2 YFSETQ. Trimming shortened V by 3 bases and J by 1 base, and 15 bases separated the two germline ends.

The rearrangement uses TRBV12-3 or TRBV12-4 and TRBJ1-4, with D possibly matching TRBD1 (6 bases). V shed 3 bases and J shed 8 bases, with 10 bases lying between them. The CDR3 covers 13 residues. The CDR3 nucleotides are TGTGCCAGCAGTTTCAGGCAGGGGGAAAAACTGTTTTTT. Protein product: CASSFRQGEKLFF.

This chain uses TRBV18 with TRBJ1-1; weak D call: TRBD1 (5 bases). V lost 5 bases and J 4 bases, leaving 14 bases between the germline ends. This CDR3 comprises 14 residues. In germline, CDR1 is KGHSH, CDR2 LQKENI. The CDR3 protein is CASSATAGSTEAFF. The CDR3 bases are TGTGCCAGCTCAGCGACAGCGGGGAGCACTGAAGCTTTCTTT.

The rearrangement links TRBV27 to TRBJ1-2; no definite D call. The CDR3 has 14 residues. V was pared by 5 bases and J by 0 bases, with 10 bases between. Germline assignment: CDR1 MNHEY and CDR2 SMNVEV (reference sequence). In DNA form, the CDR3 reads TGTGCCAGCAGTCCGGGTTCCCCTAACTATGGCTACACCTTC. This encodes CASSPGSPNYGYTF.

V is TRBV6-6 and J is TRBJ1-4; D uncertain. With 7 bases removed from V and 7 bases from J, the gap between germline ends came to 13 bases. The CDR3 loop spans 13 amino acids. CDR1 and CDR2 (germline): MNHNY, SVGAGI (reference sequence). The CDR3 sequence is CASTLISSEKLFF. For the CDR3, the DNA is TGTGCCAGCACCCTGATCAGTTCTGAAAAACTGTTTTTT.

This sequence joins TRBV4-3 and TRBJ1-1; a weak D match, TRBD1 (6 bases). This CDR3 is 16 amino acids long. Germline loops: CDR1 LGHNA, CDR2 YSLEER. V was trimmed by 1 base and J by 5 bases, leaving 17 bases between them. The CDR3 DNA reads TGCGCCAGCAGCCAAGGGGGCGGGGGGCGCTGGACTGAAGCTTTCTTT. Its protein is CASSQGGGGRWTEAFF.

The chain recombines TRBV5-1 with TRBJ1-1; 8 bases agree with TRBD1. The germline V gene has CDR1 SGHRS and CDR2 YFSETQ. With 0 bases clipped from V and 0 bases from J, the junction kept 4 bases outside the gene matches. The CDR3 length is 16 residues. This chain's CDR3 is CASSLEGQGLNTEAFF. The CDR3 nucleotides read TGCGCCAGCAGCTTGGAAGGACAGGGCTTGAACACTGAAGCTTTCTTT.

This rearrangement joins TRBV7-2 to TRBJ1-6; D is unresolved. From germline, CDR1 is SGHTA and CDR2 FQGNSA. This CDR3 comprises 13 residues. V gave up 1 base and J gave up 12 bases, with 10 bases separating them. The CDR3 loop reads CASSLGARRPLHF. Written as DNA, the CDR3 is TGTGCCAGCAGCTTAGGGGCCCGCCGACCCCTCCACTTT.

V is TRBV5-1 and J is TRBJ2-1; no reliable D call. V shed 0 bases and J shed 8 bases, with 21 bases lying between them. Per the germline V gene, CDR1 is SGHRS and CDR2 is YFSETQ. The length of the CDR3 is 17 residues. CDR3 in amino acids: CASSLALSILGSDEQFF. For the CDR3, the DNA is TGCGCCAGCAGCTTGGCCCTTTCAATTCTAGGTTCGGATGAGCAGTTCTTC.

The chain employs TRBV19 and TRBJ2-7; weak D call: TRBD1 (5 bases). Germline CDR1 and CDR2: LNHDA and SQIVND (reference sequence). The CDR3 extends over 15 amino acids. The V end lost 0 bases, the J end lost 2 bases, and 11 bases lay between the germline ends. CDR3: CASSIETARPYEQYF. In nucleotides, the CDR3 is TGTGCCAGTAGTATAGAGACAGCAAGACCCTACGAGCAGTACTTC. The variable domain in full, with the rest retrieved from reference TRBV19 and TRBJ2-7, is DGGITQSPKYLFRKEGQNVTLSCEQNLNHDAMYWYRQDPGQGLRLIYYSQIVNDFQKGDIAEGYSVSREKKESFPLTVTSAQKNPTAFYLCASSIETARPYEQYFGPGTRLTVT.

V and J are TRBV3-1 (or the pseudogene TRBV3-2) and TRBJ1-1, with 7 nucleotides matching TRBD1. The ends lost 1 base at V and 5 bases at J; junction bases unmatched: 7. The germline CDR1 and CDR2 sequences are LGHDT and YNNKEL (reference sequence). The CDR3 covers 15 residues. CDR3: CASSQVNRGGTEAFF. In DNA form, the CDR3 reads TGTGCCAGCAGCCAAGTTAACAGGGGTGGTACTGAAGCTTTCTTT.

The chain couples TRBV7-7 to TRBJ1-4, with D possibly being TRBD1 (6 bases). CDR3 length equals 16 residues. The V end was cut by 4 bases, the J end by 6 bases, with 18 bases between. The V gene's germline CDR1 is SSHAT and CDR2 FNYEAQ (reference sequence). This chain's CDR3 is CASSSPPGQRHEKLFF. As DNA, the CDR3 is TGTGCCAGCAGCTCCCCCCCGGGACAAAGGCATGAAAAACTGTTTTTT.

The rearrangement joins TRBV5-8 to TRBJ2-2, with D perhaps TRBD2 (6 bases). Germline-derived CDR1 and CDR2 are SGHTS and YDEGEE. The length of the CDR3 is 16 residues. Between the trimmed V and J ends, which lost 6 bases and 3 bases, there was a span of 18 bases. The CDR3 nucleotides are TGTGCCAGCACCAGTACGGGGGTGCCGGACACCGGGGAGCTGTTTTTT. Encoded protein: CASTSTGVPDTGELFF.

By share, this clone counts as medium-sized (0.01 to 0.1%). The sample holds other DNA sequences that translate to the same CDR3. The rearrangement links TRBV6-2 or TRBV6-3 to TRBJ2-5; 8 bases agree with TRBD2. Losses at the gene ends were 0 bases for V and 2 bases for J; bases not matched to a gene: 8. Germline V gene lookup returns CDR1 MNHEY and CDR2 SVGEGT. This CDR3 is built from 17 residues. The chain's CDR3 is CASSYSISSGRQETQYF. The CDR3, as DNA: TGTGCCAGCAGTTACTCGATATCTAGCGGGCGTCAAGAGACCCAGTACTTC.

The chain is built from TRBV6-5 and TRBJ1-3; D gene ambiguous. Germline CDR1 is MNHEY and CDR2 is SVGAGI. Trimming cost V 5 bases and J 0 bases, with 11 bases left between them. This CDR3 region has 15 residues. Here the CDR3 DNA reads TGTGCCAGCAGTCTACCCCTCGGCTCTGGAAACACCATATATTTT. This codes for CASSLPLGSGNTIYF.

With regard to this clone: Other nucleotide sequences from this sample produce the same CDR3. V and J are TRBV6-5 and TRBJ1-2; TRBD1 agrees at 8 bases. V lost 6 bases and J lost 4; bases outside the gene matches: 4. CDR3 size: 13 residues. CDR1 is MNHEY and CDR2 is SVGAGI in the germline V gene. The CDR3 region is CASSRQGTYGYTF. CDR3 DNA: TGTGCCAGCAGCCGACAGGGGACCTATGGCTACACCTTC.

The gene calls are TRBV5-4 and TRBJ2-7; the D is unclear. This CDR3 spans 13 amino acids. V lost 5 bases to trimming and J lost 0 bases, with 9 bases between them. Germline CDR1 SGHNT, CDR2 YYREEE (reference sequence). In DNA, the CDR3 is TGTGCCAGCAGTTCGACTGTCTCCTACGAGCAGTACTTC. The encoded protein is CASSSTVSYEQYF.

This sequence joins TRBV19 and TRBJ1-4; D is perhaps TRBD1 (6 bases). From germline, CDR1 is LNHDA and CDR2 SQIVND (reference sequence). With 4 bases removed from V and 4 bases from J, the gap between germline ends came to 13 bases. The CDR3 is made up of 15 amino acids. The CDR3 reads CASSSPGQFNEKLFF. The CDR3 DNA is TGTGCCAGTAGTAGCCCCGGACAGTTTAATGAAAAACTGTTTTTT. Variable domain in full (rest from reference TRBV19 and TRBJ1-4): DGGITQSPKYLFRKEGQNVTLSCEQNLNHDAMYWYRQDPGQGLRLIYYSQIVNDFQKGDIAEGYSVSREKKESFPLTVTSAQKNPTAFYLCASSSPGQFNEKLFFGSGTQLSVL.

The genes are TRBV4-1 and TRBJ2-7; 7 nucleotides agree with TRBD1. This CDR3 has 14 residues. Germline V lookup: CDR1 MGHRA, CDR2 YSYEKL. Trimming cost V 4 bases and J 6 bases; bases outside gene matches: 9. CDR3 nucleotide sequence: TGCGCCAGCAGCCGAGGGGGACAGCCATTCGAGCAGTACTTC. Translation gives CASSRGGQPFEQYF.